Listed below are T cell receptor beta chains from one sample, sequenced in a study of T cell responses to AZD1222 COVID-19 vaccine. Clones were read by immunoSEQ multiplex PCR, and TCRdb kept only the in-frame ones, dropping some. The sample yields about 78,000 clones, just over 90% seen once. The source material was peripheral blood, sampled 28 days after the second AZD1222 dose. The receptors were sampled from an adult who received the AZD1222 COVID-19 vaccine. Both conserved end residues are part of each CDR3. A D gene is named only where the DNA matches it firmly. Size is omitted from some rows. Given values are once, few, many or a class for expanded clones.

TRBV29-1	.	TRBJ2-5	TRBD2	TGCAGCGTGGCCCGGGGACTAGCGGGAGGGGAGACCCAGTACTTC	CSVARGLAGGETQYF
TRBV5-1	.	TRBJ1-6	.	TGCGCCAGCAGCGGGGGAGACGGTGCCTATAATTCACCCCTCCACTTT	CASSGGDGAYNSPLHF
TRBV3-1/TRBV3-2	once	TRBJ1-1	.	TGTGCCAGCAGCCAAGGGGTCACTGAAGCTTTCTTT	CASSQGVTEAFF
TRBV5-1	.	TRBJ2-3	TRBD2	TGCGCCAGCAGCTCACCTAGCGGTGGGGGCACAGATACGCAGTATTTT	CASSSPSGGGTDTQYF
TRBV5-8	.	TRBJ2-7	.	TGTGCCAGCAGCTCACGAGAATGGTACGAGCAGTACTTC	CASSSREWYEQYF
TRBV18	.	TRBJ1-5	.	TGTGCCAGCTCACCGGCGGCCGGCAATGAGCATCAGCCCCAGCATTTT	CASSPAAGNEHQPQHF
TRBV19	.	TRBJ1-6	TRBD1	TGTGCCAGTAGGGAAAGGGGGCCGGATTCACCCCTCCACTTT	CASRERGPDSPLHF
TRBV7-9	few	TRBJ1-6	.	TGTGCCAGCAGCCCCGGACGGACCTATAATTCACCCCTCCACTTT	CASSPGRTYNSPLHF
TRBV12-3/TRBV12-4	.	TRBJ2-7	.	TGTGCCAGCAGTTTGCTAGCGAGCGACGAGCAGTACTTC	CASSLLASDEQYF
TRBV3-1/TRBV3-2	.	TRBJ1-1	TRBD1	TGTGCCAGCAGCCCTTCTGGGACAGGGGGCAACACTGAAGCTTTCTTT	CASSPSGTGGNTEAFF
TRBV19	.	TRBJ2-7	TRBD2	TGTGCCAGTAGTACGAAGGCGGGGGACGGGTCCTACGAGCAGTACTTC	CASSTKAGDGSYEQYF
TRBV5-5	.	TRBJ2-3	.	TGTGCCAGCAGCCGGGACTCCGCATACGGTACGCAGTATTTT	CASSRDSAYGTQYF
TRBV24-1	once	TRBJ2-1	TRBD2	TGTGCCACCAGTGGAGTTAGCGGGAGGTCCTATTCCTACAATGAGCAGTTCTTC	CATSGVSGRSYSYNEQFF
TRBV27	few	TRBJ1-2	.	TGTGCCAGCAGCCCGGGCCCGCACAGAGCTAACTATGGCTACACCTTC	CASSPGPHRANYGYTF
TRBV27	.	TRBJ2-5	TRBD2	TGTGCCAGCAGTCCCCCACCTACTAGCGGGAGGGCCGGTCGCCAAGAGACCCAGTACTTC	CASSPPPTSGRAGRQETQYF
TRBV5-1	.	TRBJ1-2	.	TGCGCCAGCAGCTTGGATGGCGGGAACTATGGCTACACCTTC	CASSLDGGNYGYTF
TRBV20-1	.	TRBJ2-6	.	TGCAGTGCTAGTAAAGGGTCCGGGGCCAACGTCCTGACTTTC	CSASKGSGANVLTF
TRBV15	.	TRBJ2-1	.	TGTGCCACCAGCAGAGATAATAGGAATGAGCAGTTCTTC	CATSRDNRNEQFF
TRBV9	.	TRBJ1-2	.	TGTGCCAGCAGCGCAGGGAAGGCCAGTTCTAACTATGGCTACACCTTC	CASSAGKASSNYGYTF
TRBV19	.	TRBJ1-2	.	TGTGCCAGTAGCATGGGGGCAGTGTACACCTTC	CASSMGAVYTF
TRBV16	.	TRBJ2-3	.	TGTGCCAGCAGCCAATGGCAGGGTACAGATACGCAGTATTTT	CASSQWQGTDTQYF
TRBV2	.	TRBJ2-5	.	TGTGCCAGCAGTGAAGCGGGGGAGGGGGCCATTGAGACCCAGTACTTC	CASSEAGEGAIETQYF
TRBV30	.	TRBJ1-2	.	TGTGCCTGGAGTGCCGGAGGGTGGGACTATGGCTACACCTTC	CAWSAGGWDYGYTF
TRBV7-8	few	TRBJ1-1	.	TGTGCCAGCAGCTTAGGGGACGGGAACACTGAAGCTTTCTTT	CASSLGDGNTEAFF
TRBV7-3	.	TRBJ2-2	TRBD1	TGTGCCAGCAGCTATAAGACAGGGTCCGGGGAGCTGTTTTTT	CASSYKTGSGELFF
TRBV29-1	.	TRBJ1-2	.	TGCAGCGTTGAACGAGGAGGCTACACCTTC	CSVERGGYTF
TRBV12-3/TRBV12-4	.	TRBJ1-5	.	TGTGCCAGCAATCTAAGCAATCAGCCCCAGCATTTT	CASNLSNQPQHF
TRBV11-2	.	TRBJ2-7	.	TGTGCCAGCAGCTTAGATGGTCTGTCCTACGAGCAGTACTTC	CASSLDGLSYEQYF
TRBV5-4	once	TRBJ2-7	TRBD2	TGTGCCAGCAGCCCGGGGGGGACTAGCGGGCTTTATTACGAGCAGTACTTC	CASSPGGTSGLYYEQYF
TRBV10-3	.	TRBJ2-1	.	TGTGCCATCAGTGAGTCATCCGGTAGGGGCTCTGAGCAGTTCTTC	CAISESSGRGSEQFF
TRBV27	.	TRBJ1-2	.	TGTGCCAGCTCCCTGGGACGTGGCTACACCTTC	CASSLGRGYTF
TRBV19	.	TRBJ1-5	.	TGTGCCAGCCTTAGGGCAGCCACTACCAATCAGCCCCAGCATTTT	CASLRAATTNQPQHF
TRBV7-9	once	TRBJ1-4	TRBD1	TGTGCCGCAAAACAGGGGGCAAGGGAAAAACTGTTTTTT	CAAKQGAREKLFF
TRBV28	.	TRBJ1-2	TRBD1	TGTGCCAGCAGTTCCAGGGGGCACGGCTACACCTTC	CASSSRGHGYTF
TRBV5-4	.	TRBJ1-1	.	TGTGCCAGCAGCTTGGGGGGTCGGGGCACTGAAGCTTTCTTT	CASSLGGRGTEAFF
TRBV2	once	TRBJ2-1	TRBD2	TGTGCCATCCAGACTAGCGGGGGGGCAAATGAGCAGTTCTTC	CAIQTSGGANEQFF
TRBV6-2/TRBV6-3	.	TRBJ1-2	TRBD1	TGTGCCAGCAGCCCTACAGGGGGCGAAGGCTACACCTTC	CASSPTGGEGYTF
TRBV7-8	.	TRBJ2-3	.	TGTGCCAGCAGCTTGATTGGCACAGATACGCAGTATTTT	CASSLIGTDTQYF
TRBV2	.	TRBJ2-1	TRBD2	TGTGCCAGCAGTGCTGTAGCGGGGGGGTACAATGAGCAGTTCTTC	CASSAVAGGYNEQFF
TRBV5-5	.	TRBJ1-2	.	TGTGCCAGCAGCTCGGAGGTGATATCTATGAGCTACACCTTC	CASSSEVISMSYTF
TRBV9	.	TRBJ2-7	TRBD2	TGTGCCAGCAGCGATAGCGGGGTAGGCTCCTACGAGCAGTACTTC	CASSDSGVGSYEQYF
TRBV10-3	.	TRBJ2-7	TRBD2	TGTGCCATCAGTGAGGGGCTAGCGGGAGATTTATACGAGCAGTACTTC	CAISEGLAGDLYEQYF
TRBV3-1/TRBV3-2	once	TRBJ2-1	.	TGTGCCAGCAGCCCACTAGCTACCAAGGAGCAGTTCTTC	CASSPLATKEQFF
TRBV2	few	TRBJ1-4	.	TGTGCCAGCAGTGAACGGGCCGGAGGGAATGAAAAACTGTTTTTT	CASSERAGGNEKLFF
TRBV30	.	TRBJ2-3	.	TGTGCCTGGAGATCCTACACAGATACGCAGTATTTT	CAWRSYTDTQYF
TRBV2	.	TRBJ2-1	TRBD2	TGTGCCAGCGAGCGGGGCTCCTACAATGAGCAGTTCTTC	CASERGSYNEQFF
TRBV5-6	.	TRBJ1-6	.	TGTGCCAGCAGCCGCAATTCACCCCTCCACTTT	CASSRNSPLHF
TRBV7-2	.	TRBJ1-2	.	TGTGCCAGCAACCCACCGGGACTACTTTATGGCTACACCTTC	CASNPPGLLYGYTF
TRBV7-7	.	TRBJ2-7	.	TGTGCCAGCAGCTCCGACAGGACTCCCGCCTACGAGCAGTACTTC	CASSSDRTPAYEQYF
TRBV5-6	.	TRBJ1-4	.	TGTGCCAGCAGCTTCGGGACAACCTTTGGAACTAATGAAAAACTGTTTTTT	CASSFGTTFGTNEKLFF
TRBV7-6	once	TRBJ2-3	.	TGTGCCAGCAGCTTAGTAGCGGCTAGCCATACGCAGTATTTT	CASSLVAASHTQYF
TRBV27	.	TRBJ1-1	TRBD1	TGTGCCAGCGGACAGGGTAACACTGAAGCTTTCTTT	CASGQGNTEAFF
TRBV3-1/TRBV3-2	few	TRBJ2-1	.	TGTGCCAGCACAGGGGTCTCGAGGGATGAGCAGTTCTTC	CASTGVSRDEQFF
TRBV5-1	.	TRBJ2-2	.	TGCGCCAGCAGCTTACAGGGCCCCGGGGAGCTGTTTTTT	CASSLQGPGELFF
TRBV11-2	.	TRBJ1-3	.	TGTGCCAGCAGCTTAGACAGGGCGGGAAACACCATATATTTT	CASSLDRAGNTIYF
TRBV11-2	.	TRBJ2-2	TRBD1	TGTGCCAGCAGCTTTACAGGGGTTGAGACCGGGGAGCTGTTTTTT	CASSFTGVETGELFF
TRBV5-1	.	TRBJ2-3	.	TGCGCCAGCAGCTTGGGATGGGGTAGGACAAAGGATACGCAGTATTTT	CASSLGWGRTKDTQYF
TRBV6-2/TRBV6-3	once	TRBJ2-1	TRBD2	TGTGCCAGCAGTACACTAGCGTTGGGCTACAATGAGCAGTTCTTC	CASSTLALGYNEQFF
TRBV4-3	.	TRBJ2-7	.	TGCGCCAGCAGCCAAGTTTACGGCCCCTACGAGCAGTACTTC	CASSQVYGPYEQYF